This TCR beta chain stems from a study of blood T cell repertoires in COVID-19 (dated by TCRdb to about 2020). Looking at the study overall: Samples from collaborators originated in the United States, Italy and Spain and spanned both the acute and convalescent phases of COVID-19. The material from the prospective study consisted of cDNA or gDNA derived from T cells, B-cell-depleted T cells, or PBMCs. Deeply sampled blood TCRbeta repertoires from subjects exposed to, actively infected with, or recovered from COVID-19 were included in the dataset. The repertoires were released in a freely available public database meant as a resource for research on the immune response to SARS-CoV-2. The samples were drawn from two sources: the first 160 participants of the ongoing ImmuneRACE study, and 1,254 subjects contributed by 6 global collaborators. A de-identified subject ID, COVID-19 status, age in years and sex were almost always included in the sample metadata. HLA class I and class II types, where available, came from metadata supplied by the sample provider rather than from assay-based typing.

Broader findings and caveats from the paper: Clinical and demographic metadata were provided uncurated, with the amount varying by source and participant.

TCRbeta CDR3 regions were amplified from genomic DNA using the immunoSEQ Assay, a bias-controlled multiplex PCR. Processing in the source paper ran as follows. The number of nucleated cells in each sample was estimated by amplification of reference gene primers within the assay. To quantify the absolute abundance of each unique TCRbeta CDR3 rearrangement, sequence reads were collapsed and filtered. Productive Simpson clonality was computed per sample as the square root of Simpson's diversity index over productive rearrangements. Entries here come from immuneACCESS through TCRdb and include only in-frame sequences with V and J called. Some clones fail to appear in such tables; in the studies checked, an unresolved V gene covers under half of the shortfall, and the cause of the remainder is unknown. The DNA gave D and trimming, while V, J and clone size come from that table. In all, the sample holds roughly 500,000 clones, and 80% to 90% of those were seen once. Of the sample, roughly 0.9% is held by the ten largest clones.

One collaborating source in Seattle enrolled patients during active infection and followed them longitudinally through the course of disease. Collaborating institutions collected whole blood in K2EDTA tubes following their own protocols. For TCRbeta analysis, collaborator samples were shipped as frozen whole blood, as isolated PBMCs, or as DNA extracted from either sample type. From the cysteine through the phenylalanine, the CDR3 covers 16 amino acids. Only the CDR3 portion is preserved as DNA: 48 bases, with reading frame beginning at the first base. Germline trimming amounts to 3 bases on V and 2 bases on J, with 8 as the count of junction bases outside the gene matches. Via the germline V gene (reference sequence), CDR1 is SGHNT and CDR2 YYREEE. In the case of this clone: This receptor's antigen is unknown. Per-base qualities were not stored, and no clone one base away is much larger.

The sequence joins TRBV5-4 to TRBJ2-1, with 7 bases in between that match TRBD1. The source of this sequence is a man aged 18 to 29 with COVID-19, enrolled during active disease. The specimen sequenced was peripheral blood. The CDR3 region: CASSYRSGTAYNEQFF. The DNA sequence reads TGTGCCAGCAGCTACCGTTCCGGGACAGCCTACAATGAGCAGTTCTTC.